Presented here are 9 T cell receptor beta chains from one specimen sequenced in a study of T cells in localized non-small cell lung cancer. The protocol was immunoSEQ multiplex PCR, while the TCRdb copy is restricted to in-frame clones and leaves out a portion. The repertoire has several thousand clones, around 43% of them found once; the top ten carry roughly a tenth. The sample here was lung tumor tissue, taken before any cancer treatment. Receptor source: a woman aged 35 to 70 with stage II squamous cell lung carcinoma.

The CDR3: CASSPTGSGYTF. CDR3 DNA sequence: TGTGCCAGTAGCCCGACAGGGAGCGGCTACACCTTC. The chain combines TRBV19 with TRBJ1-2; 7 bases are shared with TRBD1. From germline, CDR1 is LNHDA and CDR2 SQIVND (reference sequence). After removal of 6 bases from V and 8 bases from J, the junction contained 6 bases not matched to a gene. The CDR3 is 12 amino acids.

This clone is medium-sized in the sample. The CDR3 nucleotides read TGTGCCAGTTCCCACCGACTTGACTGGGGTGAGCAGTTCTTC. It specifies CASSHRLDWGEQFF. The J gene is TRBJ2-1, the V gene TRBV19; D is undetermined. The V gene lost 8 bases and the J gene lost 9 bases, with 20 bases spanning the gap. The CDR3 spans 14 residues. The germline gives CDR1 LNHDA, CDR2 SQIVND (reference sequence).

The chain has TRBV18 and TRBJ1-3, with D possibly TRBD1 on 5 matching bases. The germline CDR1 and CDR2 sequences are KGHSH and LQKENI. This CDR3 is 15 amino acids long. Trimming cost V 3 bases and J 2 bases, with 11 bases left between them. The CDR3 spells CASSPGGPAGNTIYF. DNA for the CDR3: TGTGCCAGCTCACCCGGGGGACCGGCTGGAAACACCATATATTTT.

The chain carries TRBV7-5 and TRBJ1-2. TRBV7-5 is a listed pseudogene. This CDR3 has 14 residues. The CDR3 region has the DNA TGTGCCAGCAGCTTAGGCCAAGTTGGCTATGGCTACACCTTC. This sequence encodes CASSLGQVGYGYTF.

The table lists this clone with a few counts. Compared with germline, one end of the junction differs, possibly owing to a read error. The chain links TRBV2 to TRBJ1-2; D remains unclear. This CDR3 comprises 13 residues. From germline, CDR1 is SNHLY and CDR2 FYNNEI. CDR3 DNA: TGTGCCAGCATACCCGGGAGCCCCCTCGGCTACACCTTT. It specifies CASIPGSPLGYTF.

The CDR3 DNA reads as TGTGCCAGCAGCTTATTGTTATTCTCTGGAAACACCATATATTTT. Protein product: CASSLLLFSGNTIYF. The chain is built from TRBV7-7 and TRBJ1-3, with no clear D. The CDR3 runs 15 residues. V dropped 2 bases and J dropped 0 bases, with 8 bases sitting between them. CDR1 is SSHAT, CDR2 FNYEAQ, per germline (reference sequence).

The J gene is TRBJ2-7, the V gene TRBV23-1, with 9 positions matching TRBD1. TRBV23-1 is given ORF status, its function remaining uncertain. The CDR3 loop spans 17 amino acids. V lost 1 base, J lost 2 bases, and 9 bases stayed unmatched. CDR3 sequence (DNA): TGCGCCAGCAGTCAATATCTCGGGGGACAGGGCACCTACGAGCAGTACTTC. Translated, it gives CASSQYLGGQGTYEQYF.

This chain joins TRBV11-3 and TRBJ2-1; 9 bases fit TRBD1. The CDR3 spans 15 residues. V lost 3 bases to trimming and J lost 6 bases; unmatched junction nucleotides: 6. CDR1 is SGHNT and CDR2 is YENEEA in the germline V gene. CDR3 loop: CASSFDRGYVNEQFF. The CDR3 DNA reads as TGTGCCAGCAGCTTCGACAGGGGGTACGTCAATGAGCAGTTCTTC.

The CDR3, as DNA: TGTGCCAGTTCACCCGGGGCCGGGGAGCTGTTTTTT. Its translation: CASSPGAGELFF. This chain joins TRBV25-1 and TRBJ2-2; weak D call: TRBD2 (5 bases). There are 12 residues in the CDR3. V was clipped by 9 bases and J by 6 bases, with 11 bases between them. Germline lookup yields CDR1 MGHDK and CDR2 SYGVNS. The whole variable domain, filled in from reference TRBV25-1 and TRBJ2-2, reads EADIYQTPRYLVIGTGKKITLECSQTMGHDKMYWYQQDPGMELHLIHYSYGVNSTEKGDLSSESTVSRIRTEHFPLTLESARPSHTSQYLCASSPGAGELFFGEGSRLTVL.